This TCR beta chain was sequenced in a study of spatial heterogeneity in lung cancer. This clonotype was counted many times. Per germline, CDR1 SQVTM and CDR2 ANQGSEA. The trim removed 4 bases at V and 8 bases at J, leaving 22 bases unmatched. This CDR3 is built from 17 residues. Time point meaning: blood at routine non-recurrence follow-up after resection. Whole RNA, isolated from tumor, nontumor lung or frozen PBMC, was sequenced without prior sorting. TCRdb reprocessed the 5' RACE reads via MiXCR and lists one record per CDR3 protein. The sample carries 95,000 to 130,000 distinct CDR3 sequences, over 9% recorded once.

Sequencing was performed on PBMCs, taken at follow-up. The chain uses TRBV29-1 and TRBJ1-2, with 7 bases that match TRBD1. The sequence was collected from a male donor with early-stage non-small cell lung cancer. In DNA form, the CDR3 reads TGCAGCGTTGTTCATTTCCCGTCGATTTTACAGGGGCAAGGCTACACCTTC. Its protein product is CSVVHFPSILQGQGYTF.